One sample yielded the 29 T cell receptor beta chains listed below, sequenced in a study of Graves' ophthalmopathy and Graves' hyperthyroidism. Using RNA transcripts, the TCR beta CDR3 regions were amplified. First-round RT-PCR used HTBI primers; second-round multiplex PCR followed. TCRdb itself ran the multiplex PCR reads through MiXCR, one entry per CDR3 protein. Of approximately 480,000 distinct CDR3 sequences listed, around 14% are singletons. The sample was blood. These receptors were obtained from a woman aged 25 to 39 with Graves' ophthalmopathy.

Many counts were recorded for this clonotype. The chain uses TRBV12-3 or TRBV12-4 and TRBJ1-2, with 8 bases identical to TRBD1. J lost 0 bases, V lost 7 bases, and 4 bases had no gene match. The CDR3 spans 14 residues. CDR3 sequence reads: CASTRTGPNYGYTF. In DNA form, the CDR3 reads TGTGCCAGCACCCGGACAGGGCCTAACTATGGCTACACCTTC.

Ten or more counts support this clonotype. The chain has TRBV7-9 and TRBJ1-1; no clear D. There are 13 residues in the CDR3. CDR1 is SEHNR, CDR2 FQNEAQ, per germline (reference sequence). The ends were cut back, 4 bases at V and 3 bases at J, with 9 bases in the middle. The CDR3 region has the DNA TGTGCCAGCAGCTCTGAACAGTACACTGAAGCTTTCTTT. This translates into CASSSEQYTEAFF.

This clonotype has ten or more counts. This rearrangement joins TRBV19 to TRBJ1-3, with no clear D. The CDR3 sequence is 13 residues long. The V gene's germline CDR1 is LNHDA and CDR2 SQIVND (reference sequence). V was shortened by 5 bases and J by 2 bases, with 7 bases between the two germline ends. The CDR3 sequence: CASSQVPGNTIYF. The CDR3 DNA reads as TGTGCCAGTAGTCAGGTACCTGGAAACACCATATATTTT.

Ten or more counts support this clonotype. J is TRBJ1-1 and V is TRBV7-8; perhaps TRBD1 as D (5 bases). There are 14 residues in the CDR3. CDR1 and CDR2 (germline): SGHVS, FQNEAQ. The V end lost 3 bases, the J end lost 2 bases, and 10 bases lay between the germline ends. The CDR3 is CASSFSGYNTEAFF. The CDR3 region has the DNA TGTGCCAGCAGCTTTTCAGGGTATAACACTGAAGCTTTCTTT.

This clonotype was observed many times. The gene calls are TRBV11-2 and TRBJ2-5; D gene ambiguous. This CDR3 region has 12 residues. Per germline, CDR1 SGHAT and CDR2 FQNNGV. Trimming shortened V by 5 bases and J by 5 bases, and 9 bases separated the two germline ends. The CDR3 reads CASSPHSETQYF. Written as DNA, the CDR3 is TGTGCCAGCAGCCCGCACAGCGAGACCCAGTACTTC.

The chain uses TRBV6-5 and TRBJ2-7; D might be TRBD2 (5 bases). The CDR3 is 14 residues long. Looked up from germline, CDR1 is MNHEY and CDR2 is SVGAGI. The V end lost 0 bases, the J end lost 5 bases, and 11 bases lay between the germline ends. CDR3 in DNA: TGTGCCAGCAGTTACTCTGAGGGTTCAGACGAGCAGTACTTC. Protein product: CASSYSEGSDEQYF.

A single count supports this clonotype. Since the CDR3 does not end with the conserved phenylalanine or tryptophan, this likely comes from a read error. The rearrangement uses TRBV7-8 and TRBJ2-2, with a tentative D call TRBD2 (5 bases). CDR1 and CDR2 from the germline V gene are SGHVS and FQNEAQ. Trimming pared 7 bases from V and 3 bases from J, leaving 15 bases between. This CDR3 contains 15 residues. CDR3 loop: CASTSIGLYTGELFV. DNA of the CDR3: TGTGCCAGCACCTCAATCGGACTTTACACCGGGGAGCTGTTTGTG.

The V gene is TRBV4-1, the J gene TRBJ2-5; D gene uncertain. Germline CDR1 MGHRA, CDR2 YSYEKL. The V end was cut by 0 bases, the J end by 0 bases, with 11 bases between. The CDR3 spans 16 residues. CDR3 DNA: TGCGCCAGCAGCCAAGATCGGTGGCAGTACCAAGAGACCCAGTACTTC. Protein sequence: CASSQDRWQYQETQYF.

This clonotype turned up a few times. The chain uses TRBV28 and TRBJ1-2, with D hard to call. Trimming took 7 bases from V and 3 from J, leaving 12 bases between them. Germline CDR1 is MDHEN and CDR2 is SYDVKM. The CDR3 runs to 13 residues. The CDR3 protein is CASTYSLYYGYTF. In nucleotides, the CDR3 is TGTGCCAGCACATACAGCCTCTACTATGGCTACACCTTC.

This clonotype came up many times. The rearrangement joins TRBV12-3 or TRBV12-4 to TRBJ1-2, with no clear D. The CDR3 covers 15 residues. V shed 3 bases and J shed 4 bases, with 15 bases lying between them. CDR3 in amino acids: CASSLREGLRYGYTF. CDR3 DNA: TGTGCCAGCAGTTTGCGGGAGGGCCTGCGCTATGGCTACACCTTC.

This clonotype has at least ten counts. This chain connects TRBV15 to TRBJ2-2; unclear D gene. The CDR3 is 13 amino acids. CDR1 is LNHNV and CDR2 is YYDKDF in the germline V gene (reference sequence). V was shortened by 11 bases and J by 3 bases, with 13 bases between the two germline ends. The CDR3 nucleotides read TGTGCCGTGGGTTTTGGGTACACCGGGGAGCTGTTTTTT. This translates into CAVGFGYTGELFF.

In its sample, this clonotype was seen many times. The rearrangement uses TRBV12-3 or TRBV12-4 and TRBJ2-5, with TRBD1 as a possible D gene (6 bases). This CDR3 spans 13 amino acids. Trimming took off 5 bases at V and 4 bases at J, with 11 bases between the two ends. The CDR3 here is CASSPSGVETQYF. The CDR3 bases are TGTGCCAGCAGTCCCTCAGGGGTAGAGACCCAGTACTTC.

There are many counts of this clonotype. V usage is TRBV28 and J usage is TRBJ2-7; no clear D gene. The germline V gene encodes CDR1 MDHEN and CDR2 SYDVKM. The V end lost 2 bases, the J end lost 6 bases, and 8 bases lay between the germline ends. This CDR3 has 12 amino acids. The CDR3 bases are TGTGCCAGCAGTTTAATCAGCTCCGAGCAGTACTTC. Amino acids: CASSLISSEQYF. Based on the CDR3 plus reference TRBV28 and TRBJ2-7, the full variable domain is DVKVTQSSRYLVKRTGEKVFLECVQDMDHENMFWYRQDPGLGLRLIYFSYDVKMKEKGDIPEGYSVSREKKERFSLILESASTNQTSMYLCASSLISSEQYFGPGTRLTVT.

This clonotype was seen ten or more times. The chain carries TRBV19 and TRBJ1-2; D is uncertain. CDR1 and CDR2 (germline): LNHDA, SQIVND (reference sequence). V lost 7 bases and J lost 4, with 13 bases in between. This CDR3 is built from 13 residues. CDR3 loop: CASTSTAGYGYTF. The CDR3 region has the DNA TGTGCCAGTACCTCGACGGCCGGCTATGGCTACACCTTC.

Note on this clonotype: A junction boundary mismatches the germline segment, possibly from a read error. This sequence joins TRBV11-2 and TRBJ2-7; D is unresolved. In germline, CDR1 is SGHAT, CDR2 FQNNGV. The length of the CDR3 is 15 residues. CDR3: CASCLDTGRLVEQYF. CDR3 sequence (DNA): TGTGCCAGCTGCTTAGACACCGGGCGTTTGGTCGAGCAGTACTTC.

This clonotype was detected many times. This chain links TRBV13 with TRBJ1-1; D not certain. The germline gives CDR1 PRHDT, CDR2 FYEKMQ (reference sequence). The length of the CDR3 is 13 residues. V was shortened by 4 bases and J by 5 bases, with 11 bases between the two germline ends. The CDR3 nucleotides are TGTGCCAGCAGCTCCACCGGGGTGACTGAAGCTTTCTTT. It is translated as CASSSTGVTEAFF. Combining the CDR3 with reference TRBV13 and TRBJ1-1 gives the whole variable domain AAGVIQSPRHLIKEKRETATLKCYPIPRHDTVYWYQQGPGQDPQFLISFYEKMQSDKGSIPDRFSAQQFSDYHSELNMSSLELGDSALYFCASSSTGVTEAFFGQGTRLTVV.

This clonotype was observed a few times. This may stem from a read error, because a much larger clone lies one nucleotide away. This chain links TRBV15 with TRBJ2-5; TRBD2 matches at 8 bases. V was pared by 1 base and J by 5 bases, with 15 bases of the junction left unmatched. The CDR3 loop spans 18 amino acids. Germline assignment: CDR1 LNHNV and CDR2 YYDKDF (reference sequence). Here the CDR3 DNA reads TGTGCCACCAGCAGAGGGGCTAGCGGGCTCACCCTCTTGGAGACCCAGTACTTC. Protein product: CATSRGASGLTLLETQYF.

The chain joins TRBV30 to TRBJ2-2; TRBD2 might be the D (5 bases). Trimming shortened V by 5 bases and J by 8 bases, and 9 bases separated the two germline ends. CDR1 GTSNPN and CDR2 SVGIG come from the germline V gene (reference sequence). The CDR3 is 11 amino acids. The CDR3 region has the DNA TGTGCCTGGGGCGAGGGTGGGGAGCTGTTTTTT. This translates into CAWGEGGELFF.

This clonotype was recorded at least ten times. This chain joins TRBV28 and TRBJ1-5, with 9 bases fitting TRBD1. V lost 4 bases and J lost 6; bases outside the gene matches: 4. The CDR3 loop spans 14 amino acids. The germline CDR1 and CDR2 sequences are MDHEN and SYDVKM. DNA for the CDR3: TGTGCCAGCAGTTCGACAGGGGGGAGTCAGCCCCAGCATTTT. Its translation: CASSSTGGSQPQHF.

This clonotype was counted a few times. The chain combines TRBV20-1 with TRBJ2-4; the D gene is possibly TRBD2 (5 bases). V lost 6 bases, J lost 7 bases, and 19 bases lay in between. The CDR3 length is 14 residues. Germline-derived CDR1 and CDR2 are DFQATT and SNEGSKA (reference sequence). CDR3: CSAFLSGRGNIQYF. The CDR3 DNA follows: TGCAGTGCGTTTCTATCGGGCAGAGGGAACATTCAGTACTTC.

In this sample, this clonotype turned up many times. Possible read error: a much larger clone is one base away. The rearrangement uses TRBV6-5 and TRBJ2-5; 8 bases are a match to TRBD2. Germline loops: CDR1 MNHEY, CDR2 SVGAGI. This CDR3 is built from 16 residues. The CDR3 protein is CASSYSGLVGGETRYF. The CDR3 DNA follows: TGTGCCAGCAGTTACTCGGGACTAGTAGGAGGAGAGACCCGGTACTTC.

The CDR3 nucleotides read TGTGCCAGCAGCGTAGTAGGCAGGGCCACTGAAGCTTTCTTT. This sequence encodes CASSVVGRATEAFF. The chain joins TRBV9 to TRBJ1-1, with D possibly matching TRBD1 (5 bases). V lost 0 bases and J 4 bases, leaving 10 bases between the germline ends. CDR1 SGDLS and CDR2 YYNGEE come from the germline V gene. This CDR3 has 14 residues.

This clonotype came up many times. The chain carries TRBV27 and TRBJ2-1; D gene unclear. Germline CDR1 MNHEY, CDR2 SMNVEV (reference sequence). This CDR3 is built from 13 residues. V was pared by 5 bases and J by 1 base, with 6 bases between. The chain's CDR3 is CASSPRSYNEQFF. In DNA, the CDR3 is TGTGCCAGCAGTCCTAGGTCCTACAATGAGCAGTTCTTC.

There are many counts of this clonotype. The chain couples TRBV29-1 to TRBJ1-1, with 9 positions matching TRBD1. The germline V gene has CDR1 SQVTM and CDR2 ANQGSEA. CDR3 length: 13 residues. The V gene end was trimmed by 5 bases and the J gene end by 3 bases; junction bases not matched to a gene: 4. CDR3 coding DNA: TGCAGCGTTCGACAGGGGGTAGACACTGAAGCTTTCTTT. This translates into CSVRQGVDTEAFF. The full variable domain, in which reference TRBV29-1 and TRBJ1-1 provide the parts outside the CDR3, is SAVISQKPSRDICQRGTSLTIQCQVDSQVTMMFWYRQQPGQSLTLIATANQGSEATYESGFVIDKFPISRPNLTFSTLTVSNMSPEDSSIYLCSVRQGVDTEAFFGQGTRLTVV.

This clonotype was counted many times. The rearrangement links TRBV28 to TRBJ2-7; D unresolved. The ends were cut back, 5 bases at V and 3 bases at J, with 11 bases in the middle. This CDR3 spans 13 amino acids. Germline CDR1 and CDR2: MDHEN and SYDVKM. This CDR3 is CASSPPPLYEQYF. The CDR3 DNA reads TGTGCCAGCAGTCCTCCCCCTCTCTACGAGCAGTACTTC.

This chain joins TRBV4-1 and TRBJ2-4; a possible D gene is TRBD2 (6 bases). Trimming took 4 bases from V and 0 from J, leaving 13 bases between them. Germline CDR1 is MGHRA and CDR2 is YSYEKL. This CDR3 comprises 16 residues. CDR3 sequence: CASSPLPGLAKNIQYF. CDR3 sequence (DNA): TGCGCCAGCAGCCCCTTACCGGGACTAGCCAAAAACATTCAGTACTTC.

This clonotype was detected many times. The chain employs TRBV19 and TRBJ2-7; D may correspond to TRBD1 or TRBD2 (5 bases each). CDR3 length: 13 amino acids. Trimming cost V 5 bases and J 4 bases, with 12 bases left between them. Looked up from germline, CDR1 is LNHDA and CDR2 is SQIVND (reference sequence). CDR3 loop: CASSRPGRYEQYF. CDR3 nucleotide sequence: TGTGCCAGTAGTCGACCAGGGAGATACGAGCAGTACTTC.

This clonotype was detected many times. The CDR3 sequence: CASSSDAHEQFF. The CDR3 nucleotides read TGTGCCAGCAGTTCGGACGCCCATGAGCAGTTCTTC. J is TRBJ2-1 and V is TRBV6-1, with D uncertain. Germline CDR1 and CDR2: MNHNS and SASEGT. The CDR3 sequence is 12 residues long. V lost 5 bases to trimming and J lost 8 bases, with 10 bases between them.

The chain joins TRBV12-3 or TRBV12-4 to TRBJ2-5; 9 nucleotides line up with TRBD2. This CDR3 contains 14 residues. The V segment lost 8 bases and the J segment 1 base; nucleotides outside the gene matches: 5. The CDR3 here is CASSQRGAQETQYF. CDR3 coding DNA: TGTGCCAGCTCGCAGCGGGGGGCCCAAGAGACCCAGTACTTC.